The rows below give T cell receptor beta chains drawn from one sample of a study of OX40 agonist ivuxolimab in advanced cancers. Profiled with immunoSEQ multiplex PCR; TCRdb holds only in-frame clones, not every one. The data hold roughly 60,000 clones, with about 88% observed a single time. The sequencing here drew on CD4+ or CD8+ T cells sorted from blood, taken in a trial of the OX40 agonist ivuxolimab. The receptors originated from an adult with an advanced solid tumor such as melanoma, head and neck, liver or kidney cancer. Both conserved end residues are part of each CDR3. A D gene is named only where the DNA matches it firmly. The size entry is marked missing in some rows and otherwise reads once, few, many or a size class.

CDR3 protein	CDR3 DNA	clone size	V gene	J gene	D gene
CASSEKRGSYNEQFF	TGCGCCAGCAGTGAGAAGCGCGGCTCCTACAATGAGCAGTTCTTC	.	TRBV10-1	TRBJ2-1	.
CASSESGQGRTQYF	TGCGCCAGCAGTGAGTCAGGGCAGGGAAGAACCCAGTACTTC	.	TRBV10-1	TRBJ2-5	.
CAWAPEGAFF	TGTGCCTGGGCCCCCGAGGGAGCTTTCTTT	.	TRBV30	TRBJ1-1	.
CASSVLVEKLFF	TGTGCCAGCAGTGTGTTGGTCGAAAAACTGTTTTTT	.	TRBV2	TRBJ1-4	.
CASSIEIGDTQYF	TGTGCCAGTAGTATAGAAATTGGGGATACGCAGTATTTT	.	TRBV19	TRBJ2-3	.
CASSSEPGRQETQYF	TGTGCCAGCAGCTCCGAGCCGGGAAGGCAAGAGACCCAGTACTTC	.	TRBV7-2	TRBJ2-5	.
CASSDYYEQYF	TGTGCCAGCAGTGACTATTACGAGCAGTACTTC	.	TRBV2	TRBJ2-7	.
CASSFRPTGELFF	TGTGCCAGCAGTTTCCGACCGACCGGGGAGCTGTTTTTT	.	TRBV27	TRBJ2-2	.
CASSLAGTDTQYF	TGTGCCAGCAGCTTAGCGGGAACCGATACGCAGTATTTT	.	TRBV11-2	TRBJ2-3	.
CAWTPRGRVETQYF	TGTGCCTGGACACCGAGGGGGAGGGTAGAGACCCAGTACTTC	.	TRBV30	TRBJ2-5	.
CASSKLAGGSTDTQYF	TGTGCCAGCAGCAAGCTAGCGGGAGGGAGCACAGATACGCAGTATTTT	.	TRBV9	TRBJ2-3	TRBD2
CASSLRYRGSQETQYF	TGCGCCAGCAGCTTGCGTTACAGGGGATCGCAAGAGACCCAGTACTTC	.	TRBV5-1	TRBJ2-5	TRBD1
CASSETGQSGSTF	TGTGCCAGCAGTGAAACCGGACAGTCTGGGTCGACTTTC	.	TRBV6-1	TRBJ2-6	.
CASRPAGLAGASYEQYF	TGTGCCAGCAGACCCGCGGGACTAGCGGGAGCCTCCTACGAGCAGTACTTC	.	TRBV27	TRBJ2-7	TRBD2
CASSHLKGWELAGASSYEQYF	TGTGCCAGCTCCCATTTGAAGGGTTGGGAATTAGCGGGGGCCTCCTCCTACGAGCAGTACTTC	.	TRBV7-8	TRBJ2-7	TRBD2
CASSSGQGAREQFF	TGTGCCAGCAGCTCCGGACAGGGGGCGCGTGAGCAGTTCTTC	.	TRBV7-3	TRBJ2-1	TRBD1
CASSSAVTKRLSYEQYF	TGTGCCAGCAGCTCCGCCGTTACTAAGCGCCTTTCCTACGAGCAGTACTTC	.	TRBV7-3	TRBJ2-7	.
CASSLALAGREEQFF	TGTGCCAGCAGCTTAGCACTAGCGGGAAGGGAAGAGCAGTTCTTC	.	TRBV11-2	TRBJ2-1	TRBD2
CASSRKTGQNQPQHF	TGTGCCAGCAGCCGAAAGACAGGGCAAAATCAGCCCCAGCATTTT	.	TRBV7-2	TRBJ1-5	TRBD1
CASSYSAGGLNNSPLHF	TGTGCCAGCAGCTACTCCGCTGGGGGACTAAATAATTCACCCCTCCACTTT	.	TRBV7-2	TRBJ1-6	.
CASSLRGEGTEAFF	TGCGCCAGCAGCTTGCGGGGGGAAGGCACTGAAGCTTTCTTT	.	TRBV5-1	TRBJ1-1	.
CAWRQGASGQYF	TGTGCCTGGAGACAGGGGGCTTCGGGGCAGTACTTC	.	TRBV30	TRBJ2-7	TRBD1
CASSQGGDRNTDTQYF	TGCGCCAGCAGCCAAGGAGGGGACAGGAACACAGATACGCAGTATTTT	.	TRBV4-1	TRBJ2-3	TRBD1
CASSINLAETQYF	TGTGCCAGTAGTATCAACTTAGCCGAGACCCAGTACTTC	.	TRBV19	TRBJ2-5	.
CASTRQGKNTEAFF	TGTGCCAGTACCAGACAGGGGAAGAACACTGAAGCTTTCTTT	.	TRBV19	TRBJ1-1	TRBD1
CASSKGQGRTGELFF	TGCGCCAGCAGCAAGGGACAGGGAAGAACCGGGGAGCTGTTTTTT	.	TRBV5-1	TRBJ2-2	TRBD1
CASGPGTSDTDTQYF	TGTGCCAGCGGACCCGGGACTAGCGACACAGATACGCAGTATTTT	.	TRBV7-9	TRBJ2-3	TRBD2
CASSKGSGVYSGNTIYF	TGTGCCAGTAGTAAGGGGTCAGGGGTCTACTCTGGAAACACCATATATTTT	.	TRBV19	TRBJ1-3	.
CASSASGNSGQPQHF	TGTGCCAGCAGTGCGTCAGGGAATTCGGGTCAGCCCCAGCATTTT	.	TRBV6-5	TRBJ1-5	.
CASSVGPAGSEQFF	TGTGCCAGCAGCGTAGGACCGGCAGGGTCCGAGCAGTTCTTC	.	TRBV9	TRBJ2-1	.
CASSLGPGGGGDTQYF	TGTGCCAGCAGCCTGGGCCCGGGGGGCGGAGGAGATACGCAGTATTTT	.	TRBV9	TRBJ2-3	.
CSVDQDGYTF	TGCAGCGTTGACCAGGACGGCTACACCTTC	.	TRBV29-1	TRBJ1-2	.
CASSELSGGQPQHF	TGTGCCAGCAGTGAATTATCAGGGGGTCAGCCCCAGCATTTT	once	TRBV6-5	TRBJ1-5	TRBD1
CASGPRGSNQPQHF	TGTGCTAGTGGTCCCCGCGGTAGCAATCAGCCCCAGCATTTT	.	TRBV12-5	TRBJ1-5	.
CAISGTTQETQYF	TGTGCCATCAGTGGTACCACTCAAGAGACCCAGTACTTC	.	TRBV10-3	TRBJ2-5	.
CASSIVGAETQYF	TGTGCCAGTAGTATAGTGGGGGCAGAGACCCAGTACTTC	once	TRBV19	TRBJ2-5	.
CASSREITGDTQYF	TGCGCCAGCAGTCGAGAAATTACAGGAGATACGCAGTATTTT	.	TRBV4-1	TRBJ2-3	.
CASSQLRREPYEQYF	TGCGCCAGCAGCCAATTGAGGCGAGAGCCCTACGAGCAGTACTTC	.	TRBV4-1	TRBJ2-7	.
CAWSYRDTYNSPLHF	TGTGCCTGGAGTTACCGGGACACCTATAATTCACCCCTCCACTTT	.	TRBV30	TRBJ1-6	.
CASSPRLAGDPAAKNIQYF	TGTGCCAGCTCCCCACGACTAGCGGGAGATCCCGCGGCCAAAAACATTCAGTACTTC	.	TRBV18	TRBJ2-4	TRBD2
CASSTDGRYGYTF	TGTGCCAGTAGTACGGACGGGCGATATGGCTACACCTTC	.	TRBV19	TRBJ1-2	.
CASSLAVAGSQETQYF	TGTGCCAGCAGCTTAGCTGTAGCGGGGAGCCAAGAGACCCAGTACTTC	.	TRBV7-8	TRBJ2-5	TRBD2
CASSLGGLSYNEQFF	TGTGCCAGCAGCTTGGGGGGGCTCTCCTACAATGAGCAGTTCTTC	.	TRBV5-6	TRBJ2-1	.
CASSPSDRAGNQPQHF	TGTGCCAGCAGTCCCTCAGACAGGGCGGGCAATCAGCCCCAGCATTTT	.	TRBV27	TRBJ1-5	TRBD1
CAVTGPAYEQYF	TGTGCAGTGACAGGTCCGGCCTACGAGCAGTACTTC	.	TRBV30	TRBJ2-7	.